This T cell receptor (beta chain) was captured by sequencing in a study of identical twins. Notes on the study in general: The degree of excess twin sharing was weaker in beta out-of-frame sequences.

Template switching added a universal primer binding site, and final cDNA carried unique molecular identifiers. A single record per CDR3 protein comes from TCRdb applying MiXCR to the 5' RACE reads. The sample includes around 250,000 distinct CDR3 sequences, around 8% seen only once; the top ten take less than 4%. Germline V lookup: CDR1 SGHTA, CDR2 FQGTGA. With 5 bases removed from V and 1 base from J, the gap between germline ends came to 11 bases. The CDR3 spans 14 residues. Regarding this clonotype: The target antigen is unknown.

The sample was also linked to a second study, of yellow fever vaccine responses in identical twins.

The receptor comes from a woman younger than 30 in good health. The specimen sequenced was CD8+ T cells sorted from blood. This sequence joins TRBV7-3 and TRBJ1-1; no reliable D call. This chain's CDR3 is CASSHGLRNTEAFF. The DNA for the CDR3 is TGTGCCAGCAGCCACGGCCTGAGGAACACTGAAGCTTTCTTT.